The rows below give T cell receptor beta chains drawn from one sample of a study of blood T cell repertoires in COVID-19. Profiling relied on immunoSEQ multiplex PCR, and the TCRdb table lists in-frame clones only, not all of them. The table includes 200,000 to 300,000 clones, nearly 85% detected once. Sequenced sample: peripheral blood. The receptors were gathered from a human donor in a cohort sampled during active COVID-19. The CDR3 runs from the conserved cysteine through the conserved F or W. A D gene is named only where the DNA matches it firmly. Clone size is not always given. Where it is, it says once, few, many or a class for expanded clones.

v_call	j_call	d_call	clone_size	cdr3_aa	cdr3_nt
TRBV4-1	TRBJ2-1	NA	NA	CASSPIARYNEQFF	TGCGCCAGCAGCCCAATAGCAAGGTACAATGAGCAGTTCTTC
TRBV2	TRBJ2-5	TRBD2	NA	CASNPGGQETQYF	TGTGCCAGCAATCCGGGGGGACAAGAGACCCAGTACTTC
TRBV3-1/TRBV3-2	TRBJ1-1	NA	NA	CASSLYPRENTEAFF	TGTGCCAGCAGCCTCTACCCCAGGGAGAACACTGAAGCTTTCTTT
TRBV27	TRBJ2-3	TRBD2	NA	CASSLSRAGGLTDTQYF	TGTGCCAGCAGTTTATCGAGAGCGGGAGGGCTCACAGATACGCAGTATTTT
TRBV7-2	TRBJ1-1	NA	NA	CASSLGPSSAEAFF	TGTGCCAGCAGCCTAGGGCCCAGTAGCGCTGAAGCTTTCTTT
TRBV3-1/TRBV3-2	TRBJ2-3	TRBD2	NA	CASSPGERGDTQYF	TGTGCCAGCAGCCCCGGCGAGCGGGGAGATACGCAGTATTTT
TRBV29-1	TRBJ1-1	TRBD1	few	CSAPGQGNTEAFF	TGCAGCGCCCCCGGACAGGGGAACACTGAAGCTTTCTTT
TRBV9	TRBJ1-6	NA	NA	CASSVDPQRSGNLNSPLHF	TGTGCCAGCAGCGTAGATCCACAGAGATCGGGAAACCTCAATTCACCCCTCCACTTT
TRBV7-7	TRBJ2-2	NA	once	CASSLGAGPNTGELFF	TGTGCTAGCAGCTTAGGGGCAGGTCCGAACACCGGGGAGCTGTTTTTT
TRBV6-5	TRBJ2-6	NA	NA	CASSYFRSGANVLTF	TGTGCCAGCAGTTATTTCCGCTCTGGGGCCAACGTCCTGACTTTC
TRBV15	TRBJ2-6	NA	once	CATSRGTSGANVLTF	TGTGCCACCAGCAGAGGGACATCTGGGGCCAACGTCCTGACTTTC
TRBV9	TRBJ2-1	NA	NA	CASSDNPGETRSYNEQFF	TGTGCCAGCAGCGACAACCCGGGAGAAACCCGCTCCTACAATGAGCAGTTCTTC
TRBV2	TRBJ1-2	TRBD1	NA	CASRVNRQGNYGYTF	TGTGCCAGCAGGGTAAATCGACAGGGGAACTATGGCTACACCTTC
TRBV5-4	TRBJ2-7	TRBD1	few	CASSHGNDRGAEQYF	TGTGCCAGCAGCCATGGTAATGACAGGGGAGCCGAGCAGTACTTC
TRBV7-9	TRBJ2-1	TRBD2	NA	CASSDRLAGVGEQFF	TGTGCCAGCAGCGACAGACTAGCGGGAGTTGGTGAGCAGTTCTTC
TRBV7-9	TRBJ1-1	NA	few	CASRNTENTEAFF	TGTGCCAGCAGGAATACAGAAAACACTGAAGCTTTCTTT
TRBV7-2	TRBJ1-2	NA	NA	CASSLDGSRYGYTF	TGTGCCAGCAGCTTAGACGGTTCCCGCTATGGCTACACCTTC
TRBV11-2	TRBJ2-1	TRBD1	once	CASSLAGQGGNEQFF	TGTGCCAGCAGCTTAGCGGGACAGGGAGGTAATGAGCAGTTCTTC
TRBV11-1	TRBJ2-5	TRBD2	once	CASSLGGLAQETQYF	TGTGCCAGCAGCTTAGGGGGACTAGCCCAAGAGACCCAGTACTTC
TRBV19	TRBJ2-5	TRBD2	NA	CASSIGLSGKIQETQYF	TGTGCCAGTAGTATAGGACTGAGCGGGAAAATTCAAGAGACCCAGTACTTC
TRBV7-9	TRBJ2-2	TRBD1	NA	CASSLLVGQGITGELFF	TGTGCCAGCAGCTTATTAGTGGGACAGGGCATCACCGGGGAGCTGTTTTTT
TRBV7-6	TRBJ2-3	NA	NA	CASSLGSSTRTDTQYF	TGTGCCAGCAGCTTAGGGTCCAGTACACGCACAGATACGCAGTATTTT
TRBV11-2	TRBJ2-1	TRBD2	NA	CASSLRAGGPGEQFF	TGTGCCAGCAGCTTAAGAGCGGGGGGGCCTGGGGAGCAGTTCTTC
TRBV10-1	TRBJ1-1	TRBD1	NA	CASSVGQGRTEAFF	TGCGCCAGCAGTGTTGGACAGGGGAGGACTGAAGCTTTCTTT
TRBV7-2	TRBJ2-7	TRBD1	NA	CASSFPGTGGYEQYF	TGTGCCAGCAGCTTTCCCGGGACAGGGGGCTACGAGCAGTACTTC
TRBV19	TRBJ1-2	TRBD1	NA	CASSIGKGQGDYGYTF	TGTGCCAGTAGTATAGGCAAGGGACAGGGTGACTATGGCTACACCTTC
TRBV2	TRBJ2-1	NA	NA	CASSESLADPYNEQFF	TGTGCCAGCAGTGAAAGTCTAGCAGACCCTTACAATGAGCAGTTCTTC
TRBV2	TRBJ2-1	TRBD2	few	CASSALAGNEQFF	TGTGCCAGCAGTGCCCTAGCGGGGAATGAGCAGTTCTTC
TRBV7-3	TRBJ2-6	TRBD2	NA	CASSLVAGSGANVLTF	TGTGCCAGCAGCTTAGTAGCGGGTTCTGGGGCCAACGTCCTGACTTTC
TRBV4-1	TRBJ1-5	TRBD1	NA	CASSLQGAGQPQHF	TGCGCCAGCAGCCTACAGGGGGCGGGTCAGCCCCAGCATTTT
TRBV6-1	TRBJ1-2	NA	NA	CASSEGGHGYTF	TGTGCCAGCAGTGAAGGTGGCCATGGCTACACCTTC
TRBV6-1	TRBJ2-3	TRBD1	NA	CASSELWTGNTDTQYF	TGTGCCAGCAGTGAATTGTGGACAGGGAACACAGATACGCAGTATTTT
TRBV18	TRBJ2-1	NA	NA	CASSPLAPTSYNEQFF	TGTGCCAGCTCACCGCTAGCCCCGACCTCCTACAATGAGCAGTTCTTC
TRBV24-1	TRBJ2-3	NA	NA	CATSDSPIGGTQYF	TGTGCCACCAGTGATAGTCCTATTGGTGGTACGCAGTATTTT
TRBV5-6	TRBJ2-1	TRBD2	NA	CASSSRGLAGYNEQFF	TGTGCCAGCAGCTCGCGCGGACTAGCGGGATACAATGAGCAGTTCTTC
TRBV18	TRBJ1-3	NA	NA	CASSPPGMSSGNTIYF	TGTGCCAGCTCACCGCCAGGGATGAGCTCTGGAAACACCATATATTTT
TRBV5-1	TRBJ2-1	NA	NA	CASSLGGLYNEQFF	TGCGCCAGCAGCTTGGGGGGCCTCTACAATGAGCAGTTCTTC
TRBV7-2	TRBJ1-6	NA	NA	CASSLTSTGMGGSPLHF	TGTGCCAGCAGCCTCACCTCTACCGGGATGGGCGGTTCACCCCTCCACTTT
TRBV24-1	TRBJ2-2	TRBD1	NA	CATSRQGTNGELFF	TGTGCCACCAGCAGACAGGGAACGAACGGGGAGCTGTTTTTT
TRBV5-1	TRBJ2-7	TRBD1	NA	CASSLAPSGTGVYEQYF	TGCGCCAGCAGCTTGGCCCCTTCAGGGACAGGGGTCTACGAGCAGTACTTC
TRBV5-1	TRBJ1-6	TRBD1	NA	CASSFDRGSSYNSPLHF	TGCGCCAGCAGCTTCGACAGGGGCAGCTCCTATAATTCACCCCTCCACTTT
TRBV5-6	TRBJ1-1	NA	NA	CASSLAPGNTEAFF	TGTGCCAGCAGCTTGGCCCCGGGAAACACTGAAGCTTTCTTT
TRBV20-1	TRBJ2-1	TRBD2	NA	CSASSAGLAVLGNEQFF	TGCAGTGCTAGTTCTGCGGGACTAGCAGTCCTCGGCAATGAGCAGTTCTTC
TRBV23-1	TRBJ2-7	TRBD1	NA	CASTWGQLSSYEQYF	TGCGCCAGCACATGGGGACAGTTATCTTCCTACGAGCAGTACTTC
TRBV11-3	TRBJ2-3	TRBD2	NA	CASSSGGPGTDTQYF	TGTGCCAGCAGCTCGGGGGGGCCGGGAACAGATACGCAGTATTTT